This T cell receptor (beta chain) appears in the sequencing data of a study of blood T cells in healthy people across ages. Healthy individuals of Caucasian origin from Russia, aged roughly 6 to 95, served as donors. No fewer than 5 micrograms of total RNA were isolated from every sample. The CDR3 runs 13 residues. V shed 3 bases and J shed 9 bases, with 12 bases lying between them. Germline CDR1 is MGHDK and CDR2 is SYGVNS. A second 7 to 11 cycle PCR used barcoded and J-beta primers. Carrying 12 random nucleotides, a template-switch adaptor labeled each individual cDNA molecule. From the 5' RACE reads, TCRdb called clonotypes with MiXCR, one entry per CDR3 protein. This table holds about a million distinct CDR3 sequences, roughly half found once.

This receptor was taken from an older woman in good health. This chain connects TRBV25-1 to TRBJ2-1; D perhaps matches TRBD2 (5 bases). The sample consisted of blood. DNA of the CDR3: TGTGCCAGCAGTGACCAAAATAGCGCTGAGCAGTTCTTC. Translated, it gives CASSDQNSAEQFF.